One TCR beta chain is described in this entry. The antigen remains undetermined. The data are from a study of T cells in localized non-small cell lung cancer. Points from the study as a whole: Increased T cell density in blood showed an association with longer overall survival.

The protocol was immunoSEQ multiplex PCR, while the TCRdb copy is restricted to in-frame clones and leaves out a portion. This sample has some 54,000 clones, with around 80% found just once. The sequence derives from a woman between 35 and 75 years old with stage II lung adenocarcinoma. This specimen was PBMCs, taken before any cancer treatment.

The CDR3 bases are TGTGCCAGCAGTGACGCCCTCGGACAGGGTACGAACACTGAAGCTTTCTTT. As protein: CASSDALGQGTNTEAFF. This chain uses TRBV28 with TRBJ1-1; 8 positions match TRBD1. This CDR3 comprises 17 residues. Germline CDR1 is MDHEN and CDR2 is SYDVKM. J gave up 1 base and V 5 bases, and 12 bases lay outside the gene matches. The variable domain in full, completed from reference TRBV28 and TRBJ1-1, reads DVKVTQSSRYLVKRTGEKVFLECVQDMDHENMFWYRQDPGLGLRLIYFSYDVKMKEKGDIPEGYSVSREKKERFSLILESASTNQTSMYLCASSDALGQGTNTEAFFGQGTRLTVV.